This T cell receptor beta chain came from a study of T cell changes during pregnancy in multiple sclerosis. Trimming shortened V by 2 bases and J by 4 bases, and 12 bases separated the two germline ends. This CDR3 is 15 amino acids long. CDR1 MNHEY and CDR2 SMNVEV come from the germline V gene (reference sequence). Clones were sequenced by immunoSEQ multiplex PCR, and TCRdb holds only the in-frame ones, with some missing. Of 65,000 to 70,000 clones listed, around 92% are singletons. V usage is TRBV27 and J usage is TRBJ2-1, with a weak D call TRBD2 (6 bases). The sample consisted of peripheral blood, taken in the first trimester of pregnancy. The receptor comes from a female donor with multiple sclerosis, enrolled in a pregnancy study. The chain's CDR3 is CASSLSPSAYNEQFF. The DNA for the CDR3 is TGTGCCAGCAGTTTAAGTCCTAGCGCTTACAATGAGCAGTTCTTC.